This T cell receptor beta chain emerged from a study of blood T cell repertoires in COVID-19. Profiled with immunoSEQ multiplex PCR; TCRdb holds only in-frame clones, not every one. The data show about 180,000 clones, with 88% seen just once and roughly 9% held by the top ten. This CDR3 is built from 13 residues. The V gene's germline CDR1 is MGHDK and CDR2 SYGVNS. V shed 6 bases and J shed 1 base, with 9 bases lying between them. The chain combines TRBV25-1 with TRBJ1-1; D is uncertain. This TCR was recovered from a woman in her late teens or twenties who had recovered from COVID-19. The specimen was PBMCs or T cells enriched from blood (not recorded which). This chain's CDR3 is CASSMAGNTEAFF. The CDR3 region has the DNA TGTGCCAGCAGCATGGCAGGGAACACTGAAGCTTTCTTT.